Below, 16 T cell receptor beta chains from the same sample are listed, as sequenced in a study of T cells in Graves' hyperthyroidism and ophthalmopathy (dated by TCRdb to between 2019 and 2020). Receptor amplification or capture employed multiplex PCR. The listed sequencing device is Illumina HiSeq 2000. TCR beta CDR3 regions were amplified from RNA transcripts. A first-round RT-PCR of the TCR CDR3 used the HTBI primer set with the Qiagen OneStep RT-PCR kit. TCRdb reworked the public reads: Q25 trimming with fastp, MiXCR clone assembly, productive beta chains retained. Merged by CDR3 protein, the rows form single entries marked with the most common genes and DNA. The sample profile shows under 600,000 distinct CDR3 sequences; 16% of them were found once. The top ten hold less than 3.5% of the sample. The specimen sequenced was blood. The receptor set was obtained from a woman aged 40 to 50 with Graves' ophthalmopathy.

Ten or more counts support this clonotype. The rearrangement links TRBV5-1 to TRBJ2-3; no firm D call. V was cut by 7 bases and J by 2 bases, with 17 bases left in between. The CDR3 totals 15 residues. CDR1 SGHRS and CDR2 YFSETQ come from the germline V gene. In DNA form, the CDR3 reads TGCGCCAGCGGGGTAGACAAAACCCCCACAGATACGCAGTATTTT. Its protein is CASGVDKTPTDTQYF.

In its sample, this clonotype was seen many times. The J gene is TRBJ1-2, the V gene TRBV20-1; the match to TRBD1 covers 10 bases. V shed 4 bases and J 4 bases; nucleotides not matched to a gene: 6. The length of the CDR3 is 14 residues. The germline V gene has CDR1 DFQATT and CDR2 SNEGSKA (reference sequence). CDR3 sequence reads: CSAKDRGALYGYTF. The DNA for the CDR3 is TGCAGTGCTAAGGACAGGGGGGCCCTCTATGGCTACACCTTC.

This clonotype was counted a few times. The chain uses TRBV29-1 and TRBJ2-5; no clear D. Germline V gives CDR1 SQVTM, CDR2 ANQGSEA. This CDR3 spans 14 amino acids. With 2 bases removed from V and 2 bases from J, the gap between germline ends came to 12 bases. Here the CDR3 reads CSVEPGHVQETQYF. In DNA, the CDR3 is TGCAGCGTTGAACCGGGCCATGTACAAGAGACCCAGTACTTC.

The rearrangement uses TRBV6-2 or TRBV6-3 and TRBJ1-2, with a tentative D call TRBD1 (5 bases). The V gene's germline CDR1 is MNHEY and CDR2 SVGEGT. With 5 bases removed from V and 8 bases from J, the gap between germline ends came to 12 bases. The CDR3 consists of 12 residues. CDR3 coding DNA: TGTGCCAGCAGTCGCGGGACGGAGGGCTACACCTTC. Protein product: CASSRGTEGYTF.

The J gene is TRBJ1-2, the V gene TRBV2; D is unclear. Deletions cut 7 bases from V and 2 bases from J, with 11 bases between. Germline V CDR1 and CDR2: SNHLY, FYNNEI. This CDR3 comprises 13 residues. In DNA form, the CDR3 reads TGTGCCAGCATTTACAGAATGAACTATGGCTACACCTTC. Translation: CASIYRMNYGYTF.

This clonotype was seen a few times. V is TRBV4-1 and J is TRBJ1-4; TRBD1 agrees at 7 bases. After removal of 0 bases from V and 7 bases from J, the junction contained 14 bases not matched to a gene. CDR3 length equals 18 residues. Germline CDR1 MGHRA, CDR2 YSYEKL. The chain's CDR3 is CASSQEGPRLKGAEKLFF. CDR3 bases: TGCGCCAGCAGCCAAGAAGGGCCCCGCTTAAAGGGGGCTGAAAAACTGTTTTTT.

This clonotype was observed many times. The chain couples TRBV10-3 to TRBJ2-5; D remains ambiguous. V was trimmed by 2 bases and J by 0 bases, leaving 7 bases between them. The germline V gene encodes CDR1 ENHRY and CDR2 SYGVKD. This CDR3 contains 14 residues. CDR3 residues: CAISEGSYQETQYF. The CDR3 DNA is TGTGCCATCAGTGAGGGATCCTACCAAGAGACCCAGTACTTC.

This clonotype was seen a handful of times. The V gene is TRBV19, the J gene TRBJ2-1; unclear D gene. Trimming took off 3 bases at V and 5 bases at J, with 14 bases between the two ends. This CDR3 comprises 15 residues. The germline CDR1 and CDR2 sequences are LNHDA and SQIVND (reference sequence). The CDR3 DNA reads as TGTGCCAGTAGTATTTGGTCCCCCGCAGACAATGAGCAGTTCTTC. Translated: CASSIWSPADNEQFF.

For this clonotype: This may come from a read error, since a much larger clone is one base off. This sequence joins TRBV24-1 and TRBJ2-3; 8 bases are shared with TRBD2. Germline V gene data show CDR1 as KGHDR and CDR2 as SFDVKD. The junction had 11 bases not matched to a gene; V was cut back by 5 bases and J by 5 bases. The CDR3 contains 16 residues. The CDR3, as DNA: TGTGCCACCAGTGGGCCGAGCGGGAGTGTTAGAGATACGCAGTATTTT. This gives the protein CATSGPSGSVRDTQYF.

This clonotype was seen at least ten times. The chain couples TRBV2 to TRBJ2-2; D may be TRBD1 (6 bases). V was pared by 3 bases and J by 5 bases, with 13 bases between. CDR3 length: 15 amino acids. Looked up from germline, CDR1 is SNHLY and CDR2 is FYNNEI. The CDR3, as DNA: TGTGCCAGCAGTGATATGGGGGCCGAGACCGGGGAGCTGTTTTTT. Translated: CASSDMGAETGELFF.

The V and J genes are TRBV14 and TRBJ2-2, with D perhaps matching TRBD1 or TRBD2 (5 bases each). Germline CDR1 and CDR2: SGHDN and FVKESK. The V end was cut by 0 bases, the J end by 4 bases, with 15 bases between. This CDR3 has 17 amino acids. This chain's CDR3 is CASSQDLVGTSTGELFF. The CDR3 region has the DNA TGTGCCAGCAGCCAAGATCTTGTCGGGACGTCCACCGGGGAGCTGTTTTTT.

The gene calls are TRBV6-2 or TRBV6-3 and TRBJ2-3; D remains unclear. V was pared by 1 base and J by 1 base, with 12 bases between. Germline lookup yields CDR1 MNHEY and CDR2 SVGEGT. This CDR3 is built from 16 residues. CDR3 nucleotide sequence: TGTGCCAGCAGTTACTTAGGGTTTTCGGGCACAGATACGCAGTATTTT. This gives the protein CASSYLGFSGTDTQYF.

Concerning this clonotype: Possible read error: a much larger clone is one base away. The genes are TRBV6-1 and TRBJ1-1; D call uncertain. Germline V gene sequence: CDR1 MNHNS, CDR2 SASEGT. V lost 2 bases and J lost 3, with 7 bases in between. The CDR3 totals 13 residues. Here the CDR3 reads CASSEWRDTEAFF. The CDR3 coding sequence is TGTGCCAGCAGTGAATGGAGGGACACTGAAGCTTTCTTT.

This clonotype was seen at least ten times. This rearrangement joins TRBV30 to TRBJ2-7, with 10 bases identical to TRBD1. There are 15 residues in the CDR3. Germline V gene sequence: CDR1 GTSNPN, CDR2 SVGIG (reference sequence). Trimming removed 5 bases from V and 3 bases from J; junction bases left unmatched: 10. CDR3 region: CAWRRGGTGDYEQYF. The CDR3 nucleotides read TGTGCCTGGCGTAGAGGCGGGACAGGGGACTACGAGCAGTACTTC.

This clonotype was detected many times. Germline and junction disagree at one end, which may indicate a read error. The V gene is TRBV5-1, the J gene TRBJ2-2; D gene unclear. This CDR3 is 13 amino acids long. CDR1 is SGHRS, CDR2 YFSETQ, per germline. CDR3 nucleotides: TGTGCCAGCAGCCTTACGAACACCGGGGAGCTGTTTTTT. It specifies CASSLTNTGELFF. Supplemented by reference TRBV5-1 and TRBJ2-2, the full variable domain reads KAGVTQTPRYLIKTRGQQVTLSCSPISGHRSVSWYQQTPGQGLQFLFEYFSETQRNKGNFPGRFSGRQFSNSRSEMNVSTLELGDSALYLCASSLTNTGELFFGEGSRLTVL.

The table lists this clonotype with many counts. The chain joins TRBV12-3 or TRBV12-4 to TRBJ1-3; D gene uncertain. V was pared by 5 bases and J by 0 bases, with 8 bases between. This CDR3 has 14 amino acids. The CDR3 DNA follows: TGTGCCAGCAGTGATTATCTCTCTGGAAACACCATATATTTT. It codes for CASSDYLSGNTIYF.